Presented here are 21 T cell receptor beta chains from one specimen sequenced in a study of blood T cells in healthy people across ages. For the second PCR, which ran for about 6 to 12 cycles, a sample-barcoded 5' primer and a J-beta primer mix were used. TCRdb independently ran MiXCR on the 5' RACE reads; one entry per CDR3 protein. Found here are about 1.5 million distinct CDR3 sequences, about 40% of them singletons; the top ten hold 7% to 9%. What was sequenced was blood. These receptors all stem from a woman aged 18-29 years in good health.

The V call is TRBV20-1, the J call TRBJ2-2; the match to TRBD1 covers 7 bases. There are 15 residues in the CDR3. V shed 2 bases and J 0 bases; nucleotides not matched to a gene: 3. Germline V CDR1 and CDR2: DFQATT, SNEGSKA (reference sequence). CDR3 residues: CSARKGAPNTGELFF. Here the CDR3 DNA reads TGCAGTGCTAGAAAGGGGGCTCCGAACACCGGGGAGCTGTTTTTT.

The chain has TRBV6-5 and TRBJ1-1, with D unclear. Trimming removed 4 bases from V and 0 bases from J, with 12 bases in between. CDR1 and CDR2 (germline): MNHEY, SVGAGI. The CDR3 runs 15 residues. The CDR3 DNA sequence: TGTGCCAGCAGTTGGTCTCGCAGCATGAACACTGAAGCTTTCTTT. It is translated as CASSWSRSMNTEAFF.

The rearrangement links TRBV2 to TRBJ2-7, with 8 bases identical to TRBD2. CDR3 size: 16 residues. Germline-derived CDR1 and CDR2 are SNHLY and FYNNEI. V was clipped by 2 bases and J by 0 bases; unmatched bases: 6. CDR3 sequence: CASSEQERGSSYEQYF. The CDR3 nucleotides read TGTGCCAGCAGTGAACAAGAGCGGGGGAGCTCCTACGAGCAGTACTTC.

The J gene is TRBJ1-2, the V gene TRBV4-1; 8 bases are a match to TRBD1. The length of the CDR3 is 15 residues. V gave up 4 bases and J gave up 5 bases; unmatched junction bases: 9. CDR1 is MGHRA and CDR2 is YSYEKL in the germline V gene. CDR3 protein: CASSRDPGGAYGYTF. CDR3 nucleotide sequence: TGCGCCAGCAGCCGAGACCCAGGGGGCGCATATGGCTACACCTTC.

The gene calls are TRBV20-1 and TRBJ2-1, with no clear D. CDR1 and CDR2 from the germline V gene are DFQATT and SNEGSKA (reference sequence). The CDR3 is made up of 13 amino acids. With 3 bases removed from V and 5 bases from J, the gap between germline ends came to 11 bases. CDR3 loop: CSASEVADNEQFF. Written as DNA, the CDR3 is TGCAGTGCTAGCGAGGTAGCCGACAATGAGCAGTTCTTC.

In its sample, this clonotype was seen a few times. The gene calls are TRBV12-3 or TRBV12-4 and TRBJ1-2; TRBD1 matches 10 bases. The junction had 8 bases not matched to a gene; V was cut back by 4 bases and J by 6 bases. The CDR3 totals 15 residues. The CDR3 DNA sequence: TGTGCCAGCAGTTCTGGACAGGGGGGAGTAGATGGCTACACCTTC. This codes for CASSSGQGGVDGYTF.

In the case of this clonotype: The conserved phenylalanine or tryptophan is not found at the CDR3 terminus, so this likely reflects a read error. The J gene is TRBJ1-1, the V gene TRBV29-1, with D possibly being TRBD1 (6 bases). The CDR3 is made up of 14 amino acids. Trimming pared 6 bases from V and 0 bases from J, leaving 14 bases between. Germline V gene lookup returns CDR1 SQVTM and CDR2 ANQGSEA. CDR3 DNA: TGCAGCGTCACAAGGGGGTCGCTGAACACTGAAGCTTTCCTT. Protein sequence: CSVTRGSLNTEAFL.

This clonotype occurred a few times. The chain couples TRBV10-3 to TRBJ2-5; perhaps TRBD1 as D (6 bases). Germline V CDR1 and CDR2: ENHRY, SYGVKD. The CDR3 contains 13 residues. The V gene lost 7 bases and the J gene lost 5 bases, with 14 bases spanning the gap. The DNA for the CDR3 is TGTGCCATCACCTGGACACAGGGCGAGACCCAGTACTTC. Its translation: CAITWTQGETQYF.

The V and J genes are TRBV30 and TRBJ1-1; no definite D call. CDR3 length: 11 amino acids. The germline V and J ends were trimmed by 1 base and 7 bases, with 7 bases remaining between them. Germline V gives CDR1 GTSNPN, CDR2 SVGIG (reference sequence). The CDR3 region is CAWSADGEAFF. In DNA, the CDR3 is TGTGCCTGGAGTGCGGACGGTGAAGCTTTCTTT.

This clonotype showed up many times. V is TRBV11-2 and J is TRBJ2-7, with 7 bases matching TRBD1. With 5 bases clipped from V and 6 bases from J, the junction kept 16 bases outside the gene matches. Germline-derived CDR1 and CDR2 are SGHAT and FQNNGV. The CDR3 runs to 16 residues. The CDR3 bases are TGTGCCAGCAGCCACCCTGACAGGGTGGTTCCACGCGAGCAGTACTTC. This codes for CASSHPDRVVPREQYF.

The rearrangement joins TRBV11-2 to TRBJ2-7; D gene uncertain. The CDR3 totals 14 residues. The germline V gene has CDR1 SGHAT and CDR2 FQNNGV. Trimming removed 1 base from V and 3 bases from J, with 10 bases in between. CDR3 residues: CASSLGFSLYEQYF. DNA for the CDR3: TGTGCCAGCAGCTTAGGGTTTTCCCTCTACGAGCAGTACTTC.

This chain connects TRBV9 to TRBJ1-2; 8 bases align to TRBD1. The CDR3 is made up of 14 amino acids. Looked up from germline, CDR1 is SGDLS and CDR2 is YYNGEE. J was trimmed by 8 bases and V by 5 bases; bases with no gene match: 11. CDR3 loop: CASRQTGANEGYTF. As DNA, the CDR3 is TGTGCCAGCAGACAGACAGGGGCGAATGAGGGCTACACCTTC. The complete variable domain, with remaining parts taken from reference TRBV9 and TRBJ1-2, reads DSGVTQTPKHLITATGQRVTLRCSPRSGDLSVYWYQQSLDQGLQFLIQYYNGEERAKGNILERFSAQQFPDLHSELNLSSLELGDSALYFCASRQTGANEGYTFGSGTRLTVV.

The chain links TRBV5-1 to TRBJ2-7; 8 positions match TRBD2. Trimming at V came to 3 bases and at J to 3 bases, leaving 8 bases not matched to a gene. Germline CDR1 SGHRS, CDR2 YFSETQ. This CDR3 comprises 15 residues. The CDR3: CASSSSPTSDYEQYF. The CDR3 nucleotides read TGCGCCAGCAGCTCTTCACCGACTAGCGACTACGAGCAGTACTTC.

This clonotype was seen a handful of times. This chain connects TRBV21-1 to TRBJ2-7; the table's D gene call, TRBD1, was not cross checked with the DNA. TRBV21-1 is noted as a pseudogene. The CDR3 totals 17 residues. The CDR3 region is CASSKSARGSHSYEQYF. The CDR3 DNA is TGTGCCAGCAGCAAATCCGCCCGGGGCAGTCACTCCTACGAGCAGTACTTC.

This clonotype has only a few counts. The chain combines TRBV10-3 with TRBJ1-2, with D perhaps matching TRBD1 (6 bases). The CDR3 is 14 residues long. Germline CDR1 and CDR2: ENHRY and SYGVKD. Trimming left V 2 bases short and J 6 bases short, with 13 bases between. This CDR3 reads CAISEGGRGNGYTF. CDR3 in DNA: TGTGCCATCAGTGAGGGAGGCAGGGGAAATGGCTACACCTTC.

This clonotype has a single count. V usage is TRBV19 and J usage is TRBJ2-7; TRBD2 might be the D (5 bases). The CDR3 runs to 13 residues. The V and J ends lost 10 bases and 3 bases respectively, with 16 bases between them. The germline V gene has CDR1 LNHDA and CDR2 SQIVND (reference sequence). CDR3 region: CATDAGRYYEQYF. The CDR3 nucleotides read TGTGCCACTGACGCGGGCAGATACTACGAGCAGTACTTC.

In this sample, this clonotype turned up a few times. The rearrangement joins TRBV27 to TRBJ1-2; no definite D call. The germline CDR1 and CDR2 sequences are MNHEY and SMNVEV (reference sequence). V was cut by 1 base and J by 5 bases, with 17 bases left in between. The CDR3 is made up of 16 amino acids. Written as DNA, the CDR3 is TGTGCCAGCAGTTTATTAATGCAGCCTCTGGGATATGGCTACACCTTC. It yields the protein CASSLLMQPLGYGYTF.

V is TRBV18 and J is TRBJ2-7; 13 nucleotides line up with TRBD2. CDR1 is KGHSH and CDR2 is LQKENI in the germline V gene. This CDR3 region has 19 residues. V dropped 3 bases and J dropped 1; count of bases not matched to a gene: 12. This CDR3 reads CASSPTRTSGSSGSYEQYF. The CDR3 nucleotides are TGTGCCAGCTCACCTACTCGGACTAGCGGGAGTTCCGGGTCCTACGAGCAGTACTTC.

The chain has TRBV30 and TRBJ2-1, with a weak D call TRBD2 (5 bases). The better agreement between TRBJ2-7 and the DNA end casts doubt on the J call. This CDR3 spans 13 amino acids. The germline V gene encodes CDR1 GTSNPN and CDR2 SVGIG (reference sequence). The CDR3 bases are TGTGCCTGGAGTCGGGGTTCCTACAATGAGCAGTACTTC. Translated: CAWSRGSYNEQYF.

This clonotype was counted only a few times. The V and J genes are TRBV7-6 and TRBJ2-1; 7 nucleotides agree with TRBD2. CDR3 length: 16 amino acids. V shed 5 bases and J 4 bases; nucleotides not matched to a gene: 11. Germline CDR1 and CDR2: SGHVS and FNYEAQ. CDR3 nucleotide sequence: TGTGCCAGCAGCCCCGGTGGCGGGGGTTATTACAATGAGCAGTTCTTC. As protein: CASSPGGGGYYNEQFF.

CDR3 nucleotides: TGTGCCAGCACCCGGTTTTTCGAGCAGTTCTTC. Protein sequence: CASTRFFEQFF. The chain links TRBV7-2 to TRBJ2-1; unclear D gene. V was pared by 7 bases and J by 10 bases, with 11 bases between. Germline V gene sequence: CDR1 SGHTA, CDR2 FQGNSA. This CDR3 contains 11 residues. Full variable domain (rest looked up from reference TRBV7-2 and TRBJ2-1): GAGVSQSPSNKVTEKGKDVELRCDPISGHTALYWYRQSLGQGLEFLIYFQGNSAPDKSGLPSDRFSAERTGGSVSTLTIQRTQQEDSAVYLCASTRFFEQFFGPGTRLTVL.